This TCR beta chain was recovered during a study of T cell responses to AZD1222 COVID-19 vaccine. Repertoires were generated with immunoSEQ multiplex PCR, while TCRdb's copy carries only in-frame clones and drops some. The sample yields 180,000 or so clones, roughly 93% seen once. This clone was picked up one time. As yet, its antigen is unknown. The germline gives CDR1 SGHNT, CDR2 YYREEE (reference sequence). There are 14 residues in the CDR3. The V and J ends lost 0 bases and 0 bases respectively, with 7 bases between them. Study-level findings and limits: Unmutated variant regions reportedly attract nearly half of all spike-specific TCRs. Donors in the cohort were predominantly white British and more often female, and clonal diversity was possibly underestimated. Repertoire sampling occurred only after the peak T cell response. Baseline antibody screening turned up just a handful of seropositive AZD1222 recipients.

This clonotype originated in an adult who received the MenACWY meningococcal vaccine as a control. The specimen was peripheral blood, collected 28 days after the second dose of the MenACWY control vaccine. This rearrangement joins TRBV5-4 to TRBJ2-7, with unresolved D. CDR3 in amino acids: CASSLGVGSYEQYF. Written as DNA, the CDR3 is TGTGCCAGCAGCTTGGGAGTTGGCTCCTACGAGCAGTACTTC.